This T cell receptor (beta chain) derives from a study of early T cells in non-severe SARS-CoV-2 infection. CDR1 and CDR2 (germline): LNHDA, SQIVND (reference sequence). The CDR3 length is 16 residues. With 5 bases removed from V and 3 bases from J, the gap between germline ends came to 19 bases. Attached unique molecular identifiers marked individual cDNA molecules. TCRdb called the 5' RACE reads again in MiXCR, with one record for every CDR3 protein. The sample records tens of thousands of distinct CDR3 sequences, 9% to 15% being singletons. This clonotype has a handful of counts. This TCR came from an adult who was a healthcare worker with PCR-confirmed SARS-CoV-2 infection or an uninfected control (not recorded which). Sequenced: whole blood. The rearrangement uses TRBV19 and TRBJ1-2, with D possibly being TRBD1 (6 bases). The CDR3: CASSAVDGGLDYGYTF. DNA for the CDR3: TGTGCCAGTAGTGCGGTCGACGGGGGGCTTGACTATGGCTACACCTTC.